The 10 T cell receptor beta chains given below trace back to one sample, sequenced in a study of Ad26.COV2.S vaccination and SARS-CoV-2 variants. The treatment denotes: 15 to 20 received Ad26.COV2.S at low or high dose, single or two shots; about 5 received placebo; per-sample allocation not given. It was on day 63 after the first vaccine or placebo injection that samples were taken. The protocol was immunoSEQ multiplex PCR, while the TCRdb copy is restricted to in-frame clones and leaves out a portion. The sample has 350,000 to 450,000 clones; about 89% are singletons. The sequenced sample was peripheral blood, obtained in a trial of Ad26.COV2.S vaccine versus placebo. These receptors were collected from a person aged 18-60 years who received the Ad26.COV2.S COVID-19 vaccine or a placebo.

CDR3 protein: CASSPPNLPSGNTIYF. The CDR3 region has the DNA TGTGCCAGCAGTCCCCCCAACCTGCCCTCTGGAAACACCATATATTTT. V usage is TRBV28 and J usage is TRBJ1-3; no firm D call. CDR3 size: 16 residues. Germline lookup yields CDR1 MDHEN and CDR2 SYDVKM. Trimming left V 5 bases short and J 0 bases short, with 14 bases between.

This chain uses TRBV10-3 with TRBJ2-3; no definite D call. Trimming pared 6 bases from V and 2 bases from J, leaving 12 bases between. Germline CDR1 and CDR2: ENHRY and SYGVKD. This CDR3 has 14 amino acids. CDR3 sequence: CAISLNTLTDTQYF. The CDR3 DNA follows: TGTGCCATCAGCCTTAATACTCTCACAGATACGCAGTATTTT.

The CDR3 DNA is TGTGCCTGGAGTGTTGGTGCTCTGGGGGCCCTCCACTTT. Translating gives CAWSVGALGALHF. The chain employs TRBV30 and TRBJ1-6, with D perhaps TRBD1 (5 bases). V was shortened by 0 bases and J by 14 bases, with 14 bases between the two germline ends. Germline CDR1 and CDR2: GTSNPN and SVGIG (reference sequence). The CDR3 is 13 amino acids.

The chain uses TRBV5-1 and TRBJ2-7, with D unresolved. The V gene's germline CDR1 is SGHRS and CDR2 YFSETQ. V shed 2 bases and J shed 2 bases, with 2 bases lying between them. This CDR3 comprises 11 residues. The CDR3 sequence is CASSFTYEQYF. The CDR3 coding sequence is TGCGCCAGCAGCTTTACCTACGAGCAGTACTTC.

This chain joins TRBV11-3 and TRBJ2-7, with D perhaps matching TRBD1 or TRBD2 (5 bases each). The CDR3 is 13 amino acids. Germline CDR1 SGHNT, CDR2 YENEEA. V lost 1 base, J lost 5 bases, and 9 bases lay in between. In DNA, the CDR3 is TGTGCCAGCAGCTTAGGAGGGACCCACGAGCAGTACTTC. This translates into CASSLGGTHEQYF.

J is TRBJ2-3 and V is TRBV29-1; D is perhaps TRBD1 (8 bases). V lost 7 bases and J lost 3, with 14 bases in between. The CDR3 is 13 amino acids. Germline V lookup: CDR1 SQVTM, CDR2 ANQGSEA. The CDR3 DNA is TGCAGCGCCGGACAGGGAGGGACAGATACGCAGTATTTT. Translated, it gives CSAGQGGTDTQYF.

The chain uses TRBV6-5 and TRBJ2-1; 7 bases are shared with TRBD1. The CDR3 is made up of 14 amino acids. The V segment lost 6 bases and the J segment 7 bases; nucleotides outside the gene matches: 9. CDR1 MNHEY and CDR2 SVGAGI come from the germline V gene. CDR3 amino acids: CASRSLKTGNEQFF. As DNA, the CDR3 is TGTGCCAGCAGATCATTAAAGACAGGGAATGAGCAGTTCTTC.

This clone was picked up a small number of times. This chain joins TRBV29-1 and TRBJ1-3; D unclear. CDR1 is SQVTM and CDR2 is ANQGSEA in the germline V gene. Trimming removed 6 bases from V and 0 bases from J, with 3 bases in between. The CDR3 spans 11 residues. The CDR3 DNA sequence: TGCAGCGTGAACTCTGGAAACACCATATATTTT. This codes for CSVNSGNTIYF.

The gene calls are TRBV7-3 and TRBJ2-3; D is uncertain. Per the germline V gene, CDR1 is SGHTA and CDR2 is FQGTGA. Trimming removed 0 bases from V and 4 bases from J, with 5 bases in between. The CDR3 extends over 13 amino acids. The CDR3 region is CASSLTKADTQYF. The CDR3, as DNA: TGTGCCAGCAGCTTAACGAAGGCAGATACGCAGTATTTT.

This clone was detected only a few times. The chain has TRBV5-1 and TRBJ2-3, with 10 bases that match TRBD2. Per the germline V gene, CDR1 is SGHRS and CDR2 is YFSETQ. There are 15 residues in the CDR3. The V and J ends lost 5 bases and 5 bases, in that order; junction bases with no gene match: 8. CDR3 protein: CASRRSGRAEDTQYF. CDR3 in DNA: TGCGCCAGCAGACGGAGCGGGAGGGCCGAAGATACGCAGTATTTT.